The 11 T cell receptor beta chains listed next were all sequenced from one sample in a study of T cell responses to AZD1222 COVID-19 vaccine. Produced via immunoSEQ multiplex PCR; TCRdb's table is partial and in-frame only. The sample lists 100,000 to 150,000 clones, around 86% occurring once. The sequencing used peripheral blood, collected on day 0 of AZD1222 vaccination. The receptors derive from an adult in good health.

The chain's CDR3 is CASSLRTTGGTGELFF. CDR3 sequence (DNA): TGTGCCAGCAGCTTAAGGACGACAGGGGGTACCGGGGAGCTGTTTTTT. The chain uses TRBV7-9 and TRBJ2-2; 9 bases match TRBD1. V gave up 2 bases and J gave up 5 bases; unmatched junction bases: 6. The germline V gene has CDR1 SEHNR and CDR2 FQNEAQ (reference sequence). The CDR3 runs to 16 residues.

The J gene is TRBJ1-5, the V gene TRBV19, with TRBD1 identical over 8 bases. Germline V gene sequence: CDR1 LNHDA, CDR2 SQIVND (reference sequence). V shed 3 bases and J 5 bases; nucleotides not matched to a gene: 6. CDR3 length: 15 residues. The CDR3 spells CASSIVTGGYQPQHF. The CDR3 DNA reads as TGTGCCAGTAGTATTGTTACAGGGGGGTATCAGCCCCAGCATTTT. The whole variable domain, filled in from reference TRBV19 and TRBJ1-5, reads DGGITQSPKYLFRKEGQNVTLSCEQNLNHDAMYWYRQDPGQGLRLIYYSQIVNDFQKGDIAEGYSVSREKKESFPLTVTSAQKNPTAFYLCASSIVTGGYQPQHFGDGTRLSIL.

This chain uses TRBV6-6 with TRBJ2-2, with unresolved D. V lost 6 bases, J lost 4 bases, and 6 bases lay in between. In germline, CDR1 is MNHNY, CDR2 SVGAGI (reference sequence). This CDR3 has 12 amino acids. The CDR3 nucleotides are TGTGCCAGCAGATTTAGCACCGGGGAGCTGTTTTTT. This encodes CASRFSTGELFF.

This clone was detected only a few times. The chain uses TRBV29-1 and TRBJ2-7; 8 nucleotides align to TRBD1. J gave up 6 bases and V 4 bases, and 5 bases lay outside the gene matches. CDR3 length: 12 amino acids. Germline CDR1 SQVTM, CDR2 ANQGSEA. In DNA form, the CDR3 reads TGCAGCGTTGGCAGGGGGCTTGGCGAGCAGTACTTC. It encodes CSVGRGLGEQYF.

The CDR3 DNA is TGTGCCTGGAGTGCCCCGGGGAGTCTTGTTCGGATGAACACTGAAGCTTTCTTT. Translation gives CAWSAPGSLVRMNTEAFF. J is TRBJ1-1 and V is TRBV30; D is uncertain. Trimming took 1 base from V and 0 from J, leaving 21 bases between them. CDR3 length equals 18 residues. Germline V gene lookup returns CDR1 GTSNPN and CDR2 SVGIG (reference sequence).

This chain links TRBV21-1 with TRBJ2-5; TRBD2 is the table's D call and was not checked against the DNA. TRBV21-1 is labeled a pseudogene. The CDR3 runs 20 residues. CDR3 DNA: TGTGCCAGCAGGGGTCCCTGTCGCTCACTAGCGCCTCCCCTAGAAGAGACCCAGTACTTC. This encodes CASRGPCRSLAPPLEETQYF.

The chain is built from TRBV5-1 and TRBJ1-2, with D possibly matching TRBD1 (6 bases). This CDR3 spans 13 amino acids. Germline loops: CDR1 SGHRS, CDR2 YFSETQ. V lost 4 bases and J 2 bases, leaving 9 bases between the germline ends. The CDR3 protein is CASSAGQNYGYTF. For the CDR3, the DNA is TGCGCCAGCAGCGCAGGACAGAACTATGGCTACACCTTC. The full variable domain, rest sourced from reference TRBV5-1 and TRBJ1-2, is KAGVTQTPRYLIKTRGQQVTLSCSPISGHRSVSWYQQTPGQGLQFLFEYFSETQRNKGNFPGRFSGRQFSNSRSEMNVSTLELGDSALYLCASSAGQNYGYTFGSGTRLTVV.

This chain joins TRBV5-1 and TRBJ1-2, with no clear D. Trimming shortened V by 1 base and J by 0 bases, and 10 bases separated the two germline ends. The CDR3 contains 15 residues. CDR1 is SGHRS and CDR2 is YFSETQ in the germline V gene. CDR3 region: CASSLFRLANYGYTF. CDR3 in DNA: TGCGCCAGCAGCTTGTTCCGATTAGCTAACTATGGCTACACCTTC.

The chain recombines TRBV7-2 with TRBJ2-7, with 16 nucleotides matching TRBD2. Trimming removed 5 bases from V and 2 bases from J; junction bases left unmatched: 6. The CDR3 covers 17 residues. Germline V gene sequence: CDR1 SGHTA, CDR2 FQGNSA. CDR3 sequence (DNA): TGTGCCAGCAGCGGACTAGGGACTAGCGGGGGGGCCTACGAGCAGTACTTC. As protein: CASSGLGTSGGAYEQYF.

The V gene is TRBV4-3, the J gene TRBJ1-4; D possibly corresponds to TRBD1 (6 bases). The CDR3 is made up of 17 amino acids. V lost 4 bases to trimming and J lost 0 bases, with 15 bases between them. The germline CDR1 and CDR2 sequences are LGHNA and YSLEER. The CDR3 here is CASSRSTGFATNEKLFF. CDR3 in DNA: TGCGCCAGCAGCCGCTCGACAGGTTTTGCAACTAATGAAAAACTGTTTTTT.

Regarding this clone: The junction and the germline gene differ at one end; a read error may be behind it. The CDR3 bases are TGTGCCAGCTCACCACCGAAACAGGCTTACGGAAGCACCATATATTTT. This gives the protein CASSPPKQAYGSTIYF. The V gene is TRBV18, the J gene TRBJ1-3; a weak D match, TRBD1 (5 bases). In germline, CDR1 is KGHSH, CDR2 LQKENI. The CDR3 has 16 residues.